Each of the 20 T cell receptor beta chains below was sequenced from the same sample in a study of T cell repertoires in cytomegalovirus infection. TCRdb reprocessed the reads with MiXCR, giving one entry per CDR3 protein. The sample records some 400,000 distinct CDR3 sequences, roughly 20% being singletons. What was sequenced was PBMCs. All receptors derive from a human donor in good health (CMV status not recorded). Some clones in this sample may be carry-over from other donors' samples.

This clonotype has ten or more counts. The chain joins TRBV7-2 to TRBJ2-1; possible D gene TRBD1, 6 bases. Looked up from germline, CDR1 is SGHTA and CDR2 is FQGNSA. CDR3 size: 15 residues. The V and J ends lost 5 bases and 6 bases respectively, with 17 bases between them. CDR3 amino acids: CASSESSQGSNEQFF. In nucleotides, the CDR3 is TGTGCCAGCAGCGAATCCTCCCAGGGGAGCAATGAGCAGTTCTTC.

The CDR3 reads CASSAGGEQYF. The CDR3 coding sequence is TGTGCCAGCAGCGCGGGGGGGGAGCAGTATTTT. The chain links TRBV5-5 to TRBJ2-3; 9 nucleotides align to TRBD2. From germline, CDR1 is SGHKS and CDR2 YYEKEE (reference sequence). The CDR3 sequence is 11 residues long. Losses at the gene ends were 4 bases for V and 11 bases for J; bases not matched to a gene: 2.

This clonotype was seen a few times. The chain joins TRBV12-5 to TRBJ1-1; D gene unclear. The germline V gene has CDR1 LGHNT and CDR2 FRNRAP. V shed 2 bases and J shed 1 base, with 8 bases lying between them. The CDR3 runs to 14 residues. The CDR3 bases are TGTGCTAGTGGTTTGTTTCCGGAGAACACTGAAGCTTTCTTT. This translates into CASGLFPENTEAFF.

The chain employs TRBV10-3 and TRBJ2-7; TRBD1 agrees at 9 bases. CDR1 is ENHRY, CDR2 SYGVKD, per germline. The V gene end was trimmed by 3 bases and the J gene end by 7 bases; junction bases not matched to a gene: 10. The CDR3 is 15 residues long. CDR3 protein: CAISDFGQGFEEQYF. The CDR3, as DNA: TGTGCCATCAGTGATTTTGGACAGGGGTTCGAAGAGCAGTACTTC.

CDR3 amino acids: CASSPTGAFPYEQYF. CDR3 bases: TGTGCCAGCAGCCCGACAGGGGCCTTTCCCTACGAGCAGTACTTC. This chain uses TRBV11-2 with TRBJ2-7, with TRBD1 matching 8 bases. The V segment lost 5 bases and the J segment 2 bases; nucleotides outside the gene matches: 8. The germline V gene has CDR1 SGHAT and CDR2 FQNNGV. The length of the CDR3 is 15 residues.

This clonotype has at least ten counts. The CDR3 coding sequence is TGTGCCAGCAGTTACAGACAGGTGCATGGCTACACCTTC. It specifies CASSYRQVHGYTF. The chain combines TRBV6-2 or TRBV6-3 with TRBJ1-2; D might be TRBD1 (6 bases). CDR1 is MNHEY, CDR2 SVGEGT, per germline. V lost 2 bases to trimming and J lost 6 bases, with 10 bases between them. The CDR3 is 13 residues long.

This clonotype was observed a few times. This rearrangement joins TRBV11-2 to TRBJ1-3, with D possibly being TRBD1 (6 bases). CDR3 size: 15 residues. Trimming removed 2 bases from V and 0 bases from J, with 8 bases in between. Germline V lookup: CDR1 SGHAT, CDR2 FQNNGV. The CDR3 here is CASSLQGGSGNTIYF. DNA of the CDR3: TGTGCCAGCAGCTTACAAGGGGGCTCTGGAAACACCATATATTTT.

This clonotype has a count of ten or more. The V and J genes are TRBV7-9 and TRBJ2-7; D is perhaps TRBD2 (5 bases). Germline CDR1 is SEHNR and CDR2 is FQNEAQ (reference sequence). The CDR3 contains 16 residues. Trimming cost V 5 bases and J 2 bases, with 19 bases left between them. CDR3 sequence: CASSRPGSGDTYEQYF. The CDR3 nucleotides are TGTGCCAGCAGCCGCCCGGGAAGCGGAGATACCTACGAGCAGTACTTC.

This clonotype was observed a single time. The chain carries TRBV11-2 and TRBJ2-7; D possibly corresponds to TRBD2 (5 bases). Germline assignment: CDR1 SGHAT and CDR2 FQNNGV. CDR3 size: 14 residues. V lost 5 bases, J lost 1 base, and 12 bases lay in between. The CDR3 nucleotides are TGTGCCAGCAGCACTAGATCCGGTTCCTACGAGCAGTACTTC. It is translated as CASSTRSGSYEQYF.

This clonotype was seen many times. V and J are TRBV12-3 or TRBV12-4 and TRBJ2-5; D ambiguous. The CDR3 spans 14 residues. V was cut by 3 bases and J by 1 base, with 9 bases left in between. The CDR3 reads CASSLRAAQETQYF. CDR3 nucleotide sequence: TGTGCCAGCAGTTTGCGTGCGGCCCAAGAGACCCAGTACTTC.

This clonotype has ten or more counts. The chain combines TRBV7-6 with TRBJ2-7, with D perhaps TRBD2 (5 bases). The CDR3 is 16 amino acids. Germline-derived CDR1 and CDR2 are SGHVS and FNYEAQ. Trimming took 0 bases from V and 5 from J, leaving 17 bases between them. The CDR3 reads CASSLAKLGGADEQYF. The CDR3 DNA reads TGTGCCAGCAGCTTAGCAAAACTAGGAGGAGCGGACGAGCAGTACTTC. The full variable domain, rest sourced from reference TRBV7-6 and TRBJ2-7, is GAGVSQSPRYKVTKRGQDVALRCDPISGHVSLYWYRQALGQGPEFLTYFNYEAQQDKSGLPNDRFSAERPEGSISTLTIQRTEQRDSAMYRCASSLAKLGGADEQYFGPGTRLTVT.

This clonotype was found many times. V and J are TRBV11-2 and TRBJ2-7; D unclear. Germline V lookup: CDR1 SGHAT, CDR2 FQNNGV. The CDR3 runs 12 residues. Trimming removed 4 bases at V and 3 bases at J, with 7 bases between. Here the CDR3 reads CASSSRGYEQYF. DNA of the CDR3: TGTGCCAGCAGCTCCCGCGGCTACGAGCAGTACTTC.

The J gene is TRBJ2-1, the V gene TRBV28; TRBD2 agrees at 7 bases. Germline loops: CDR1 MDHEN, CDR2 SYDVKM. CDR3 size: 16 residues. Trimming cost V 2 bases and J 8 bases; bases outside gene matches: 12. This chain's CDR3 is CASSLPFGGRGYEQFF. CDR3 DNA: TGTGCCAGCAGTTTACCTTTTGGCGGGAGAGGGTATGAGCAGTTCTTC. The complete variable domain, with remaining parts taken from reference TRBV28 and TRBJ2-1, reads DVKVTQSSRYLVKRTGEKVFLECVQDMDHENMFWYRQDPGLGLRLIYFSYDVKMKEKGDIPEGYSVSREKKERFSLILESASTNQTSMYLCASSLPFGGRGYEQFFGPGTRLTVL.

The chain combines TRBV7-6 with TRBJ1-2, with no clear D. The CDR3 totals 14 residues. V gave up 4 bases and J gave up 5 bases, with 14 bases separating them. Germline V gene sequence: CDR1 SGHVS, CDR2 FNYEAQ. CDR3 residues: CASSSRETAYGYTF. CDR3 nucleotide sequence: TGTGCCAGCAGCTCCCGCGAGACCGCGTATGGCTACACCTTC. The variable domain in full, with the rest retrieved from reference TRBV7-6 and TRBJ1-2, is GAGVSQSPRYKVTKRGQDVALRCDPISGHVSLYWYRQALGQGPEFLTYFNYEAQQDKSGLPNDRFSAERPEGSISTLTIQRTEQRDSAMYRCASSSRETAYGYTFGSGTRLTVV.

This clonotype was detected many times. In nucleotides, the CDR3 is TGTGCCAGCAGTGAAGCGTCGGTATATCAGCCCCAGCATTTT. Protein: CASSEASVYQPQHF. The chain uses TRBV6-1 and TRBJ1-5; D gene unclear. The CDR3 sequence is 14 residues long. Germline-derived CDR1 and CDR2 are MNHNS and SASEGT. V was shortened by 0 bases and J by 5 bases, with 8 bases between the two germline ends.

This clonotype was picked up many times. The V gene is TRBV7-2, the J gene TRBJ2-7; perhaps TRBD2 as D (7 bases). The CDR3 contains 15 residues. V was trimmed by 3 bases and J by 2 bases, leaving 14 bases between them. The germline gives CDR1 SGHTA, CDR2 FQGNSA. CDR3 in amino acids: CASSLVGGGAYEQYF. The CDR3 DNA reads TGTGCCAGCAGCTTGGTGGGCGGGGGCGCCTACGAGCAGTACTTC.

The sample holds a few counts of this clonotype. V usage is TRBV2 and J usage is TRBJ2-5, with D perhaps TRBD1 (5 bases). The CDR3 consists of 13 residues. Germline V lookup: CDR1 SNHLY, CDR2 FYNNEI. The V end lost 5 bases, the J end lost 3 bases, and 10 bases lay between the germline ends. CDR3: CASSLEQEETQYF. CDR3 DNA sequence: TGTGCCAGCAGTCTCGAACAGGAAGAGACCCAGTACTTC.

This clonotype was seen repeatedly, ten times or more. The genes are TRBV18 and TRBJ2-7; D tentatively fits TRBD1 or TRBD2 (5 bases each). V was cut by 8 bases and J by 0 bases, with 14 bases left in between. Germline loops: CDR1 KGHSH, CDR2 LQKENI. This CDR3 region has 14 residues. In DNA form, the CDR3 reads TGTGCCAGCAGTCCCGGGACGGTCTCCTACGAGCAGTACTTC. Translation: CASSPGTVSYEQYF.

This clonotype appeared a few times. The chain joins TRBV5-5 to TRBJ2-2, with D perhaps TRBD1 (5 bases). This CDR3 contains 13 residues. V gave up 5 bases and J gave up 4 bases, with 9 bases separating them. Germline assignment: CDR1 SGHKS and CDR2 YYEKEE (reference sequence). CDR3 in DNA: TGTGCCAGCAGACCAGGGTCCACCGGGGAGCTGTTTTTT. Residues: CASRPGSTGELFF.

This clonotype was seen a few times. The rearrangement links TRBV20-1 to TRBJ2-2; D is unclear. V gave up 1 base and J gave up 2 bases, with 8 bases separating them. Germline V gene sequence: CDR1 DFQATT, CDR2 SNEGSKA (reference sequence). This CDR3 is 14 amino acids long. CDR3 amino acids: CSARGLTNTGELFF. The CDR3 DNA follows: TGCAGTGCTAGAGGCCTAACTAACACCGGGGAGCTGTTTTTT.